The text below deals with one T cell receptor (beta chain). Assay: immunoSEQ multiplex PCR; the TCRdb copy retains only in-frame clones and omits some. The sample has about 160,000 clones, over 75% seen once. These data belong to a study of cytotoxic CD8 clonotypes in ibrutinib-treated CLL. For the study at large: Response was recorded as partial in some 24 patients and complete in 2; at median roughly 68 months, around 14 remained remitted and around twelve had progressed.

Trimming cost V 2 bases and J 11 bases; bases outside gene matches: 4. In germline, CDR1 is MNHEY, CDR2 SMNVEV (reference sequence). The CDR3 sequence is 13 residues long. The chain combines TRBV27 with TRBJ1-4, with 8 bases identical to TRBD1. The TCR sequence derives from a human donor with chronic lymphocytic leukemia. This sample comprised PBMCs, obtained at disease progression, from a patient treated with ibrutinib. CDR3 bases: TGTGCCAGCAGTTTAGACAGGACAGGGAAACTGTTTTTT. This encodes CASSLDRTGKLFF.